This T cell receptor (beta chain) was sequenced in a study of blood T cell repertoires in COVID-19. Study-wide context: The samples span acute and convalescent COVID-19 from the United States, Italy and Spain. PBMCs, B-cell-depleted T cells, or T cells were the source of the cDNA or gDNA that made up the material.

The ends were cut back, 8 bases at V and 5 bases at J, with 16 bases in the middle. The length of the CDR3 is 15 residues. CDR1 is SGHTA and CDR2 is FQGNSA in the germline V gene. Authors' analysis steps: Nucleated cell counts were estimated from reference gene primer amplification. The data were produced by immunoSEQ multiplex PCR, yet TCRdb's version contains in-frame clones alone and is incomplete. The V and J calls and clone size were taken over from that table, and D and trimming were inferred from the DNA. The sample has approximately 160,000 clones, more than 70% seen once. Material: peripheral blood. This rearrangement joins TRBV7-2 to TRBJ1-6, with D possibly matching TRBD1 (6 bases). This receptor was taken from a man aged 18 to 30 with active or convalescent COVID-19. In DNA form, the CDR3 reads TGTGCCAGCCGCCAAGACAGGTCGGATAATTCACCCCTCCACTTT. Residues: CASRQDRSDNSPLHF.